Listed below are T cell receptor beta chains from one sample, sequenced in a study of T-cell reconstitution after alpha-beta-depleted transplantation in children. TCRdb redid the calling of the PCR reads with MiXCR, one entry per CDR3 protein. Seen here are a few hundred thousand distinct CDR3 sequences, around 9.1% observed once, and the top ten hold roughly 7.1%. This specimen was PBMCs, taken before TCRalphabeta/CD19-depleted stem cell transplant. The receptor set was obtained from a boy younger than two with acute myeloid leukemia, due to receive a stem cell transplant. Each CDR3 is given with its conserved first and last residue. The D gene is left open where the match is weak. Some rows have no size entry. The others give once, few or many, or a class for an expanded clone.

TGTGCCAGCAGTTTTCCCGGGGCAGAGACTGAAGCTTTCTTT	CASSFPGAETEAFF	14	TRBV12-3/TRBV12-4	-	-	TRBJ1-1
TGCAGTGCCAGGACCAGGAGCTATGGCTACACCTTC	CSARTRSYGYTF	12	TRBV20-1	-	few	TRBJ1-2
TGTGCCAGCAGCGAAAACCTCGGGATGCTCGGAGATACGCAGTATTTT	CASSENLGMLGDTQYF	16	TRBV7-2	-	few	TRBJ2-3
TGCAGCGTCGGACAGGGGGCGTCTGGGGCCAACGTCCTGACTTTC	CSVGQGASGANVLTF	15	TRBV29-1	TRBD1	many	TRBJ2-6
TGTGCCAGTAGCCGGGGGCCCAGGACAACGTACCAAGAGACCCAGTACTTC	CASSRGPRTTYQETQYF	17	TRBV19	-	-	TRBJ2-5
TGCAGTGCTAGTGAGGGAGAGAGCAATCAGCCCCAGCATTTT	CSASEGESNQPQHF	14	TRBV20-1	-	many	TRBJ1-5
TGTGCCAGCAGCTTCGGAGCGGGATCGGGCACAGATACGCAGTATTTT	CASSFGAGSGTDTQYF	16	TRBV7-3	TRBD2	-	TRBJ2-3
TGTGCCATCGGCGTCACAGATACGCAGTATTTT	CAIGVTDTQYF	11	TRBV10-3	-	many	TRBJ2-3
TGCGCCAGCAGCCGAAGTAGGGGGGGTTCGAACTATGGCTACACCTTC	CASSRSRGGSNYGYTF	16	TRBV5-1	-	many	TRBJ1-2
TGTGCCAGCACCCGGGGGGGAGGGAGTAGAAATGAGCAGTTCTTC	CASTRGGGSRNEQFF	15	TRBV7-2	TRBD2	many	TRBJ2-1
TGTGCCAGCAGCCAATCCGGGACGGGTCACACCGGGGAGCTGTTTTTT	CASSQSGTGHTGELFF	16	TRBV3-1	-	once	TRBJ2-2
TGTGCCAGCAGTCGCGGGACAGGGTACGGGGAGCTGTTTTTT	CASSRGTGYGELFF	14	TRBV12-3/TRBV12-4	TRBD1	many	TRBJ2-2
TGTGCTAGTGGCTCGGGGGCCGGGTTTAGAGGTGGGACCGGGGAGCTGTTTTTT	CASGSGAGFRGGTGELFF	18	TRBV12-5	-	few	TRBJ2-2
TGCAGCTCGGTGGAGGCTAGCGGGCGCCAAGAGACCCAGTACTTC	CSSVEASGRQETQYF	15	TRBV29-1	TRBD2	many	TRBJ2-5
TGCGCCAGCAGAGGGGGGACGGGGGCGAGCACAGATACGCAGTATTTT	CASRGGTGASTDTQYF	16	TRBV5-1	-	many	TRBJ2-3
TGCAGTGCTAGAGGGGGGGCGCTTACAGATACGCAGTATTTT	CSARGGALTDTQYF	14	TRBV20-1	-	few	TRBJ2-3
TGTGCCAGCAGCTCAGGACTAGCGGAGCCCTACGAGCAGTACTTC	CASSSGLAEPYEQYF	15	TRBV7-2	TRBD2	many	TRBJ2-7
TGCGCCAGCAGCTTGGATTCAGGGGGTCCTAATGAGCAGTTCTTC	CASSLDSGGPNEQFF	15	TRBV5-1	TRBD1	few	TRBJ2-1
TGCAGTGCTCGAAGCGGGGCGAGCACCGGGGAGCTGTTTTTT	CSARSGASTGELFF	14	TRBV20-1	TRBD2	many	TRBJ2-2
TGTGCCATCAGTGAGCCCCTAGCAGGCTATGGCTACACCTTC	CAISEPLAGYGYTF	14	TRBV10-3	-	many	TRBJ1-2
TGTGCCAGCAGCTCCCGACAGGGAGCAGATACGCAGTATTTT	CASSSRQGADTQYF	14	TRBV7-2	TRBD1	-	TRBJ2-3
TGCGCCAGCAGTTTGGACAGGGTCTCCGAGACCCAGTACTTC	CASSLDRVSETQYF	14	TRBV5-1	TRBD1	few	TRBJ2-5
TGTGCCATCAGTGGTCCTCTGACTAGCGGCCCTTCGAACACCGGGGAGCTGTTTTTT	CAISGPLTSGPSNTGELFF	19	TRBV10-3	TRBD2	many	TRBJ2-2
TGCAGCGGATGGACAGGGGTGAACACTGAAGCTTTCTTT	CSGWTGVNTEAFF	13	TRBV29-1	TRBD1	many	TRBJ1-1
TGTGCCAGCAGTCTCCGGGACAGCTCCTACAATGAGCAGTTCTTC	CASSLRDSSYNEQFF	15	TRBV6-5	TRBD1	many	TRBJ2-1
TGCGCCAGCAGCTTGGCCGACAGGGATAATGAAAAACTGTTTTTT	CASSLADRDNEKLFF	15	TRBV5-1	TRBD1	many	TRBJ1-4
TGTGCCACGCGACCAGACACCGGGGAGCTGTTTTTT	CATRPDTGELFF	12	TRBV6-2/TRBV6-3	-	many	TRBJ2-2
TGCGCCACCTCGACTAGCGGGAAACTGTACAATGAGCAGTTCTTC	CATSTSGKLYNEQFF	15	TRBV5-1	TRBD2	many	TRBJ2-1
TGTGCCAGCAGTTACGGGGTAGCGGGGGTTTCGAGCTCCTACGAGCAGTACTTC	CASSYGVAGVSSSYEQYF	18	TRBV12-3/TRBV12-4	TRBD2	-	TRBJ2-7
TGTGCCAGCAGCACCCGGGGGGGGGCCACTGAAGCTTTCTTT	CASSTRGGATEAFF	14	TRBV12-3/TRBV12-4	-	-	TRBJ1-1
TGTGCCAGCAGTTTTCAGGGCAGAGCCTACGAGCAGTACTTC	CASSFQGRAYEQYF	14	TRBV28	-	many	TRBJ2-7
TGCGCCAGCAGCTTGGAATTGGCAGGAGACTACGAGCAGTACTTC	CASSLELAGDYEQYF	15	TRBV5-1	-	few	TRBJ2-7
TGCGCCAGCAGCCCCCTAGACAGGGGGCCAGGAAACACCATATATTTT	CASSPLDRGPGNTIYF	16	TRBV5-1	TRBD1	few	TRBJ1-3
TGTGCCAGCAGTTTATCGTGGGGAACCCACAATGAGCAGTTCTTC	CASSLSWGTHNEQFF	15	TRBV27	-	many	TRBJ2-1
TGTGCCAGCAGCTTATCCAGGGGGAAGTACGAGCAGTACTTC	CASSLSRGKYEQYF	14	TRBV11-2	TRBD1	many	TRBJ2-7
TGTGCCAGCAGCTCCGGGGGTCAGCCCCAGCATTTT	CASSSGGQPQHF	12	TRBV7-9	-	many	TRBJ1-5
TGCAGTGCTAGCCACAGGGAGCACTATGGCTACACCTTC	CSASHREHYGYTF	13	TRBV20-1	-	many	TRBJ1-2
TGTGCCATCAGTGAGTCGCCAGGGGTTACGAACACTGAAGCTTTCTTT	CAISESPGVTNTEAFF	16	TRBV10-3	-	many	TRBJ1-1
TGTGCCAGCAGCTCAGCTTCTTACCAAGAGACCCAGTACTTC	CASSSASYQETQYF	14	TRBV13	-	few	TRBJ2-5
TGTGCCAGCAGTTACCCGACCAATAAAGAGACCCAGTACTTC	CASSYPTNKETQYF	14	TRBV6-5	-	few	TRBJ2-5
TGTGCTAGTGGTTTGGTGAGCGGGCCCATGAACACTGAAGCTTTCTTT	CASGLVSGPMNTEAFF	16	TRBV12-5	-	many	TRBJ1-1
TGCAGTGCTAGAGATACGGGGGGAGGGTCCTACAATGAGCAGTTCTTC	CSARDTGGGSYNEQFF	16	TRBV20-1	TRBD2	-	TRBJ2-1
TGCAGCGTTGCAACAGGGGGGATCGAAAAACTGTTTTTT	CSVATGGIEKLFF	13	TRBV29-1	TRBD1	many	TRBJ1-4
TGTGCCAGCAGCTTACCCCTACGAGTGAATGAGCAGTTCTTC	CASSLPLRVNEQFF	14	TRBV7-2	-	many	TRBJ2-1
TGCAGCGTTGAAGGGGGTAGAAACACTGAAGCTTTCTTT	CSVEGGRNTEAFF	13	TRBV29-1	-	many	TRBJ1-1
TGCAGTGCTAGAGGTGGTCTCGGTTTCCATGAGCAGTTCTTC	CSARGGLGFHEQFF	14	TRBV20-1	-	many	TRBJ2-1
TGTGCCAGCAGCGTAGAACAACTAGCGGGGTTCACAGATACGCAGTATTTT	CASSVEQLAGFTDTQYF	17	TRBV9	TRBD2	many	TRBJ2-3
TGTGCCAGCAGCTTGCCCGGGACTAGCGTTCAACGCACAGATACGCAGTATTTT	CASSLPGTSVQRTDTQYF	18	TRBV5-6	TRBD2	many	TRBJ2-3
TGTGCCAGCAGTTCCAACCGGGACAGATGGGAGCAGTACTTC	CASSSNRDRWEQYF	14	TRBV28	TRBD1	many	TRBJ2-7
TGCAGTGCTAGACTGGGTGAGACCCAGTACTTC	CSARLGETQYF	11	TRBV20-1	-	many	TRBJ2-5
TGTGCCAGCAGTGAAGGGGACGCCTTCTCCTACGAGCAGTACTTC	CASSEGDAFSYEQYF	15	TRBV6-1	-	-	TRBJ2-7
TGTGCCAGCAGCCGCGAGGAGGGGAATAAGGAGCAGTACTTC	CASSREEGNKEQYF	14	TRBV4-2	-	many	TRBJ2-7
TGTGCCAGCAGCCAGAGAATCAATCAGCCCCAGCATTTT	CASSQRINQPQHF	13	TRBV5-5	-	few	TRBJ1-5
TGTGCCAGCAGCTCTCCGGGACAGGCTTACAATGAGCAGTTCTTC	CASSSPGQAYNEQFF	15	TRBV7-2	TRBD1	many	TRBJ2-1
TGTGCCAGCAGCAAAGCGCTCGACAGGAGCGCTCAGCCCCAGCATTTT	CASSKALDRSAQPQHF	16	TRBV21-1	-	many	TRBJ1-5
TGTGCCAGCAGCGGCCAGGGGACAGGGACCAATCAGCCCCAGCATTTT	CASSGQGTGTNQPQHF	16	TRBV5-8	TRBD1	many	TRBJ1-5
TGTGCCACCAGTGATAGACTAGGAGGCTACAATGAGCAGTTCTTC	CATSDRLGGYNEQFF	15	TRBV24-1	-	-	TRBJ2-1